This TCR beta chain was observed in a study of CD8 T cells in ankylosing spondylitis. General study points: In ankylosing spondylitis blood, a motif of about eight highly homologous TCR beta variants appeared characteristic.

A remark on this clonotype: Its target is unknown.

MiXCR was run by TCRdb on the 5' RACE reads, yielding one entry per CDR3 protein. This table has 150,000 to 200,000 distinct CDR3 sequences, 13% appearing once. The sequence derives from a female donor with ankylosing spondylitis or in good health (not recorded which). The sample comprised blood, either unsorted or a sorted T cell fraction (not recorded which).

Here the CDR3 DNA reads TGCGCCAGCAGCTTGGCCCTCCGTAACGTGCGAAACACTGAAGCTTTCTTT. As protein: CASSLALRNVRNTEAFF. The rearrangement links TRBV5-1 to TRBJ1-1, with unresolved D. V was pared by 0 bases and J by 2 bases, with 17 bases between. CDR1 is SGHRS, CDR2 YFSETQ, per germline. The CDR3 length is 17 residues.